Here is one T cell receptor beta chain with its context. One entry per CDR3 protein, called by TCRdb with MiXCR from the RACE reads. The sample shows 250,000 or so distinct CDR3 sequences, roughly 8.9% of them seen only once. V lost 0 bases, J lost 1 base, and 9 bases lay in between. The CDR3 consists of 15 residues. CDR1 is LGHNA, CDR2 YNFKEQ, per germline. These data originate in a study of human T cells and chemical hapten exposure. Time point described: pre-sensitization, week 0. The treatment denotes: therapeutic diphenylcyclopropenone sensitization with weekly scalp DPC. This chain uses TRBV4-2 with TRBJ1-1; perhaps TRBD1 as D (5 bases). The sequencing used whole blood, collected in connection with sensitization to the hapten diphenylcyclopropenone (DPC). This TCR derives from a woman aged 40 to 49 with alopecia areata. Some clones in this sample may be carry-over from other donors' samples. The DNA of the CDR3 is TGTGCCAGCAGCCAAGATGGGGGAGCGAACACTGAAGCTTTCTTT. Amino acid sequence: CASSQDGGANTEAFF.